The next 5 T cell receptor beta chains were all read from a single sample in a study of CD8 T cells in ankylosing spondylitis. TCRdb used MiXCR to reprocess the 5' RACE reads, holding one entry per CDR3 protein. The top ten clones hold roughly 9% of a sample with a few hundred thousand distinct CDR3 sequences, around a tenth of them seen once. The material sequenced was blood, either unsorted or a sorted T cell fraction (not recorded which). The receptors were gathered from a female donor with ankylosing spondylitis or in good health (not recorded which).

In its sample, this clonotype was seen many times. This chain joins TRBV20-1 and TRBJ1-6; 7 nucleotides match TRBD1. The V gene's germline CDR1 is DFQATT and CDR2 SNEGSKA (reference sequence). The trim removed 2 bases at V and 4 bases at J, leaving 8 bases unmatched. The CDR3 covers 16 residues. The CDR3 DNA reads TGCAGTGCTAGAAATGGGGCAGGGGGTTATAATTCACCCCTCCACTTT. Protein sequence: CSARNGAGGYNSPLHF.

This clonotype was observed at least ten times. The genes are TRBV5-1 and TRBJ2-3; D not certain. The CDR3 is 12 residues long. With 0 bases removed from V and 4 bases from J, the gap between germline ends came to 3 bases. CDR1 is SGHRS and CDR2 is YFSETQ in the germline V gene. The chain's CDR3 is CASSLDADTQYF. DNA for the CDR3: TGCGCCAGCAGCTTGGACGCAGATACGCAGTATTTT.

This clonotype was observed at least ten times. The chain couples TRBV5-1 to TRBJ2-7; D possibly corresponds to TRBD2 (6 bases). V lost 4 bases and J 0 bases, leaving 11 bases between the germline ends. Germline V gene sequence: CDR1 SGHRS, CDR2 YFSETQ. The CDR3 loop spans 14 amino acids. The CDR3 DNA sequence: TGCGCCAGCAGCCCGGTCGGGAGCTCCTACGAGCAGTACTTC. As protein: CASSPVGSSYEQYF.

This clonotype was found many times. The chain joins TRBV29-1 to TRBJ2-2, with D tentatively TRBD1 (6 bases). With 5 bases removed from V and 4 bases from J, the gap between germline ends came to 11 bases. The CDR3 is made up of 13 amino acids. Germline-derived CDR1 and CDR2 are SQVTM and ANQGSEA. CDR3: CSVQQGFTGELFF. For the CDR3, the DNA is TGCAGCGTTCAACAGGGTTTCACCGGGGAGCTGTTTTTT.

This clonotype was observed at least ten times. The rearrangement uses TRBV12-3 or TRBV12-4 and TRBJ2-3; D may be TRBD2 (6 bases). This CDR3 contains 14 residues. The V end was cut by 0 bases, the J end by 3 bases, with 7 bases between. The CDR3 loop reads CASSLARGTDTQYF. The CDR3 DNA sequence: TGTGCCAGCAGTTTAGCGCGGGGAACAGATACGCAGTATTTT.